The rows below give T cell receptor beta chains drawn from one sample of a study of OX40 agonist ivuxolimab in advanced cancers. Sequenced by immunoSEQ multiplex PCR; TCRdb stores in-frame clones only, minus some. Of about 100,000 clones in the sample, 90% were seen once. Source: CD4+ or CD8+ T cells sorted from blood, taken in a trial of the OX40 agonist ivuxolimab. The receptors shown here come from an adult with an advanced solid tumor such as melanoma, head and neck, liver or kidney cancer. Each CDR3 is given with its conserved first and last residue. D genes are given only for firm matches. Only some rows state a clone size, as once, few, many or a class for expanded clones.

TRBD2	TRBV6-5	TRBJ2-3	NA	CASGLGGRAFDTQYF	TGTGCCAGCGGACTAGGCGGGAGGGCCTTTGATACGCAGTATTTT
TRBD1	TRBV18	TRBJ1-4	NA	CASSTQGGNEKLFF	TGTGCCAGCTCAACACAGGGGGGAAATGAAAAACTGTTTTTT
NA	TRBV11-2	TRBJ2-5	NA	CASSLRNFQETQYF	TGTGCCAGCAGCCTTAGGAACTTTCAAGAGACCCAGTACTTC
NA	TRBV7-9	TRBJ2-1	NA	CASSLLSWGYGNEQFF	TGTGCCAGCAGCTTACTTTCATGGGGCTATGGCAATGAGCAGTTCTTC
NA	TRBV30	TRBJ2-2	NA	CAWSGFITGELFF	TGTGCCTGGAGCGGATTTATCACCGGGGAGCTGTTTTTT
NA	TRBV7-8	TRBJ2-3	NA	CASSWQSGGGTDTQYF	TGTGCCAGCAGCTGGCAGAGCGGTGGGGGCACAGATACGCAGTATTTT
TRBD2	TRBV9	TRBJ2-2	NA	CASSVVASGRNTGELFF	TGTGCCAGCAGCGTAGTGGCTAGCGGGAGGAACACCGGGGAGCTGTTTTTT
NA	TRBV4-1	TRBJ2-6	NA	CASSQALSVSGANVLTF	TGCGCCAGCAGCCAAGCACTGTCGGTCTCTGGGGCCAACGTCCTGACTTTC
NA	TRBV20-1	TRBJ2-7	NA	CSARAREQYF	TGCAGTGCTAGGGCGCGGGAGCAGTACTTC
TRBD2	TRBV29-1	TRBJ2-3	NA	CSDSPQVAGSWTQYF	TGCAGCGATTCTCCTCAGGTAGCGGGGAGCTGGACGCAGTATTTT
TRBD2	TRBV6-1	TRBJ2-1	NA	CASSERDLAGARGNEQFF	TGTGCCAGCAGTGAAAGGGACCTAGCGGGAGCAAGGGGCAATGAGCAGTTCTTC
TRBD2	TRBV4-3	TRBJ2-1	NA	CASSFLAASYNEQFF	TGCGCCAGCAGTTTTCTAGCGGCCTCCTACAATGAGCAGTTCTTC
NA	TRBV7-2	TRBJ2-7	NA	CASSSLPSYEQYF	TGTGCCAGCAGCTCCCTACCCTCCTACGAGCAGTACTTC
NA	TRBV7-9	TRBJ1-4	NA	CASSLIQWGTNEKLFF	TGTGCCAGCAGCTTAATCCAATGGGGGACTAATGAAAAACTGTTTTTT
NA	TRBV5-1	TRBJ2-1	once	CASSLEDVTYNEQFF	TGCGCCAGCAGCTTGGAAGACGTTACCTACAATGAGCAGTTCTTC
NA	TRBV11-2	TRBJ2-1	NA	CASSPRAWGTHNEQFF	TGTGCCAGCAGCCCTAGGGCTTGGGGGACCCACAATGAGCAGTTCTTC
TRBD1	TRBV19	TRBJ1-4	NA	CASSITDRGVTNEKLFF	TGTGCCAGTAGTATCACGGACAGGGGAGTAACTAATGAAAAACTGTTTTTT
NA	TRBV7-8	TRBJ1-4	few	CASSLRSLGEINEKLFF	TGTGCCAGCAGCTTAAGGAGCTTAGGGGAGATTAATGAAAAACTGTTTTTT
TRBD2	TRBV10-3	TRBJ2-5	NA	CAISNPTSGRRETQYF	TGTGCCATCAGCAATCCCACTAGCGGGAGGAGAGAGACCCAGTACTTC
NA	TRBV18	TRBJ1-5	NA	CASSPLGAKGNQPQHF	TGTGCCAGCTCACCATTGGGGGCCAAGGGCAATCAGCCCCAGCATTTT
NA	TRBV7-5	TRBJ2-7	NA	CARSLALTSGVREQYF	TGTGCCAGAAGCTTAGCATTGACTAGCGGGGTACGGGAGCAGTACTTC
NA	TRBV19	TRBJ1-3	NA	CASSIGPDPGNTIYF	TGTGCCAGTAGTATCGGCCCGGACCCTGGAAACACCATATATTTT
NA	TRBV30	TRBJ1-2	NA	CAWSVGLSYGYTF	TGTGCCTGGAGTGTGGGCCTCAGCTATGGCTACACCTTC
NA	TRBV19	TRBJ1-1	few	CASNLLGYTEAFF	TGTGCCAGTAACTTGTTGGGGTACACTGAAGCTTTCTTT
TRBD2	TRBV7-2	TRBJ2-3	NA	CASSLAAGDIDTQYF	TGTGCCAGCAGCTTAGCGGCGGGAGACATAGATACGCAGTATTTT
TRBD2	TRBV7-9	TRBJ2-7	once	CASSLGTSAIRPIYEQYF	TGTGCCAGCAGCTTAGGGACTAGCGCGATACGTCCCATCTACGAGCAGTACTTC
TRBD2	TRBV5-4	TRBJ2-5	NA	CASSLVRETGETQYF	TGTGCCAGCAGCTTGGTGCGGGAGACTGGAGAGACCCAGTACTTC
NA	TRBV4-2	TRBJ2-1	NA	CASSHSPGQGKRGTYNEQFF	TGTGCCAGCAGCCACAGTCCCGGACAGGGCAAGCGGGGTACCTACAATGAGCAGTTCTTC
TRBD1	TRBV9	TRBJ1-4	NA	CASSVGNRGQEKLFF	TGTGCCAGCAGCGTAGGAAACAGGGGGCAGGAAAAACTGTTTTTT
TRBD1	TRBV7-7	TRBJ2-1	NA	CASSLYGQGSYNEQFF	TGTGCCAGCAGCTTATACGGACAGGGATCCTACAATGAGCAGTTCTTC
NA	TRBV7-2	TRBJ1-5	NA	CASSQRVSNQPQHF	TGTGCCAGCAGTCAGAGGGTTAGCAATCAGCCCCAGCATTTT
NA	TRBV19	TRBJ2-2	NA	CASSIDGNIGTGELFF	TGTGCCAGTAGTATAGACGGGAACATCGGCACCGGGGAGCTGTTTTTT